A single sample gave rise to the 26 T cell receptor beta chains below, sequenced in a study of siplizumab effects on memory and regulatory T cells. The method was immunoSEQ multiplex PCR; TCRdb's version includes in-frame clones alone and lacks a portion of them. The sample holds roughly 64,000 clones, roughly 96% seen once. Sequences were obtained from naive CD8+ T cells sorted from blood. These receptors were obtained from a human donor in good health.

In this sample, this clone turned up once. V gene TRBV5-4 combines with J gene TRBJ2-1; 10 bases align to TRBD2. CDR3 length: 15 amino acids. Germline values: CDR1 SGHNT, CDR2 YYREEE (reference sequence). J gave up 5 bases and V 4 bases, and 6 bases lay outside the gene matches. This chain's CDR3 is CASSASGGADNEQFF. The DNA of the CDR3 is TGTGCCAGCAGCGCCAGCGGGGGGGCTGACAATGAGCAGTTCTTC.

This rearrangement joins TRBV9 to TRBJ1-3; TRBD1 matches 8 bases. The germline gives CDR1 SGDLS, CDR2 YYNGEE. The ends lost 3 bases at V and 1 base at J; junction bases unmatched: 3. The length of the CDR3 is 15 residues. CDR3 in amino acids: CASSDRGGSGNTIYF. CDR3 sequence (DNA): TGTGCCAGCAGCGACAGGGGGGGATCTGGAAACACCATATATTTT.

The chain uses TRBV9 and TRBJ2-3, with TRBD1 matching over 8 bases. The CDR3 contains 14 residues. The ends lost 3 bases at V and 1 base at J; junction bases unmatched: 1. The V gene's germline CDR1 is SGDLS and CDR2 YYNGEE. The CDR3 sequence is CASSAQGGTDTQYF. The CDR3 region has the DNA TGTGCCAGCAGCGCACAGGGGGGCACAGATACGCAGTATTTT.

This chain uses TRBV27 with TRBJ2-1; possibly TRBD1 for D (5 bases). CDR3 length: 13 residues. Trimming left V 3 bases short and J 5 bases short, with 8 bases between. Germline values: CDR1 MNHEY, CDR2 SMNVEV (reference sequence). CDR3 DNA sequence: TGTGCCAGCAGTTTTTCAGGGAACAATGAGCAGTTCTTC. As protein: CASSFSGNNEQFF.

The chain combines TRBV7-3 with TRBJ1-1; D not resolved. The V end lost 3 bases, the J end lost 1 base, and 6 bases lay between the germline ends. Germline assignment: CDR1 SGHTA and CDR2 FQGTGA. The CDR3 is 13 residues long. The CDR3 sequence is CASSFEGNTEAFF. The CDR3 nucleotides read TGTGCCAGCAGCTTCGAGGGGAACACTGAAGCTTTCTTT.

The CDR3 is CASSRPGTFGNTIYF. CDR3 bases: TGTGCCAGCAGCCGTCCTGGTACCTTTGGAAACACCATATATTTT. The genes are TRBV7-3 and TRBJ1-3, with no clear D. The V end lost 5 bases, the J end lost 3 bases, and 14 bases lay between the germline ends. This CDR3 is 15 amino acids long. CDR1 SGHTA and CDR2 FQGTGA come from the germline V gene.

This rearrangement joins TRBV5-8 to TRBJ2-1; no clear D. Germline loops: CDR1 SGHTS, CDR2 YDEGEE. Trimming shortened V by 4 bases and J by 9 bases, and 11 bases separated the two germline ends. This CDR3 region has 12 residues. The CDR3 bases are TGTGCCAGCAGCCCCGCTCCCAGTGAGCAGTTCTTC. Residues: CASSPAPSEQFF.

The V call is TRBV6-4, the J call TRBJ2-6; D possibly matches TRBD1 or TRBD2 (5 bases each). The ends were cut back, 3 bases at V and 2 bases at J, with 5 bases in the middle. Germline V gene data show CDR1 as MRHNA and CDR2 as SNTAGT. The CDR3 sequence is 14 residues long. The CDR3 spells CASSEGAGANVLTF. CDR3 bases: TGTGCCAGCAGTGAGGGGGCTGGGGCCAACGTCCTGACTTTC.

This chain joins TRBV11-2 and TRBJ2-2; tentatively, D is TRBD1 (6 bases). CDR3 length equals 16 residues. Germline V gene sequence: CDR1 SGHAT, CDR2 FQNNGV. V dropped 4 bases and J dropped 0 bases, with 12 bases sitting between them. This chain's CDR3 is CASSSLQGTNTGELFF. In nucleotides, the CDR3 is TGTGCCAGCAGCTCACTACAGGGTACGAACACCGGGGAGCTGTTTTTT.

The V and J genes are TRBV4-1 and TRBJ2-1, with D maybe TRBD1 (6 bases). The CDR3 has 14 amino acids. Between the trimmed V and J ends, which lost 3 bases and 6 bases, there was a span of 12 bases. Germline V gene data show CDR1 as MGHRA and CDR2 as YSYEKL. The CDR3 loop reads CASSQLGGRNEQFF. CDR3 nucleotides: TGCGCCAGCAGCCAGTTAGGGGGTCGCAATGAGCAGTTCTTC.

The V gene is TRBV2, the J gene TRBJ2-7, with D possibly TRBD1 on 5 matching bases. The CDR3 sequence is 13 residues long. V was trimmed by 6 bases and J by 0 bases, leaving 9 bases between them. Germline CDR1 SNHLY, CDR2 FYNNEI. Written as DNA, the CDR3 is TGTGCCAGCAGACAGGTTATCTCCTACGAGCAGTACTTC. It translates to CASRQVISYEQYF.

The gene calls are TRBV5-6 and TRBJ2-7, with 9 bases that match TRBD1. The CDR3 runs 15 residues. The junction had 7 bases not matched to a gene; V was cut back by 2 bases and J by 4 bases. Germline V gene sequence: CDR1 SGHDT, CDR2 YYEEEE. The CDR3 nucleotides read TGTGCCAGCAGCTTCACCGGGACAGGGTGGTACGAGCAGTACTTC. Protein product: CASSFTGTGWYEQYF.

CDR3 sequence (DNA): TGTGCCAGCCGGGTTTGGGGTGAGGGCTCCTACGAGCAGTACTTC. Its translation: CASRVWGEGSYEQYF. The chain combines TRBV13 with TRBJ2-7, with D tentatively TRBD2 (5 bases). The V gene lost 8 bases and the J gene lost 0 bases, with 17 bases spanning the gap. Germline CDR1 and CDR2: PRHDT and FYEKMQ (reference sequence). The CDR3 length is 15 residues. The whole variable domain, remainder taken from reference TRBV13 and TRBJ2-7, is AAGVIQSPRHLIKEKRETATLKCYPIPRHDTVYWYQQGPGQDPQFLISFYEKMQSDKGSIPDRFSAQQFSDYHSELNMSSLELGDSALYFCASRVWGEGSYEQYFGPGTRLTVT.

CDR3 sequence: CSVEEQGNYEQYF. CDR3 nucleotide sequence: TGCAGCGTTGAGGAACAGGGGAACTACGAGCAGTACTTC. The chain employs TRBV29-1 and TRBJ2-7; TRBD1 aligns across 7 bases. Germline CDR1 is SQVTM and CDR2 is ANQGSEA. The ends lost 3 bases at V and 3 bases at J; junction bases unmatched: 5. CDR3 size: 13 residues.

CDR3 DNA: TGCGCCAGCAGCCAAGGAAGGGCTAGCGGGGTAAAAGATACGCAGTATTTT. Its translation: CASSQGRASGVKDTQYF. The chain combines TRBV4-1 with TRBJ2-3, with 9 bases identical to TRBD2. CDR1 and CDR2 from the germline V gene are MGHRA and YSYEKL. The junction had 10 bases not matched to a gene; V was cut back by 1 base and J by 5 bases. The CDR3 is made up of 17 amino acids.

This chain links TRBV9 with TRBJ2-3, with a possible D match to TRBD1 (6 bases). Germline V gene data show CDR1 as SGDLS and CDR2 as YYNGEE. V was trimmed by 2 bases and J by 5 bases, leaving 12 bases between them. The CDR3 runs 14 residues. The CDR3 DNA reads as TGTGCCAGCAGCGTTGACAGGTCTGAAGATACGCAGTATTTT. Its translation is CASSVDRSEDTQYF.

J is TRBJ1-5 and V is TRBV6-5; tentative D call: TRBD1 (5 bases). V lost 3 bases and J 2 bases, leaving 8 bases between the germline ends. This CDR3 has 14 residues. In germline, CDR1 is MNHEY, CDR2 SVGAGI. CDR3 region: CASSYGGGNQPQHF. The CDR3 region has the DNA TGTGCCAGCAGTTATGGGGGTGGCAATCAGCCCCAGCATTTT.

V gene TRBV5-4 combines with J gene TRBJ1-1; D gene unclear. CDR3 length equals 12 residues. CDR1 SGHNT and CDR2 YYREEE come from the germline V gene (reference sequence). The V end lost 4 bases, the J end lost 7 bases, and 11 bases lay between the germline ends. Here the CDR3 reads CASSLGPIEAFF. As DNA, the CDR3 is TGTGCCAGCAGCCTAGGGCCCATTGAAGCTTTCTTT.

This rearrangement joins TRBV9 to TRBJ2-1; 9 positions match TRBD2. The CDR3 is made up of 17 amino acids. The J segment lost 7 bases and the V segment lost 0 bases, leaving 11 bases of the junction unmatched. CDR1 is SGDLS, CDR2 YYNGEE, per germline. Here the CDR3 reads CASSVAQGGGAVNEQFF. DNA of the CDR3: TGTGCCAGCAGCGTAGCTCAAGGCGGGGGGGCGGTAAATGAGCAGTTCTTC. Drawing the rest from reference TRBV9 and TRBJ2-1, the complete variable domain is DSGVTQTPKHLITATGQRVTLRCSPRSGDLSVYWYQQSLDQGLQFLIQYYNGEERAKGNILERFSAQQFPDLHSELNLSSLELGDSALYFCASSVAQGGGAVNEQFFGPGTRLTVL.

The chain is built from TRBV19 and TRBJ2-7, with D maybe TRBD1 (6 bases). Germline values: CDR1 LNHDA, CDR2 SQIVND (reference sequence). This CDR3 is 17 amino acids long. Between the trimmed V and J ends, which lost 4 bases and 2 bases, there was a span of 21 bases. CDR3 coding DNA: TGTGCCAGTAGTAGCCCTATGGGCGAGGGGGAGCCCTACGAGCAGTACTTC. This gives the protein CASSSPMGEGEPYEQYF.

The chain joins TRBV5-6 to TRBJ2-7; D ambiguous. V was trimmed by 5 bases and J by 3 bases, leaving 18 bases between them. The CDR3 extends over 15 amino acids. The germline gives CDR1 SGHDT, CDR2 YYEEEE. The CDR3 loop is CASSPTLTILYEQYF. DNA for the CDR3: TGTGCCAGCAGTCCGACTTTGACGATTCTCTACGAGCAGTACTTC.

The CDR3 nucleotides are TGTGCCAGCAGTGAAGCAGGTCTCTATGGCTACACCTTC. Translated, it gives CASSEAGLYGYTF. The rearrangement uses TRBV2 and TRBJ1-2; no definite D call. Per germline, CDR1 SNHLY and CDR2 FYNNEI. V was pared by 0 bases and J by 4 bases, with 6 bases between. The CDR3 extends over 13 amino acids.

The chain combines TRBV6-1 with TRBJ1-2, with D uncertain. The V gene lost 7 bases and the J gene lost 7 bases, with 19 bases spanning the gap. Germline-derived CDR1 and CDR2 are MNHNS and SASEGT. The CDR3 runs to 14 residues. The CDR3 nucleotides read TGTGCCAGCACCAACGGGCCCCTTACGGGTGGCTACACCTTC. This translates into CASTNGPLTGGYTF.

The chain has TRBV4-2 and TRBJ1-1, with TRBD1 matching over 8 bases. Trimming cost V 7 bases and J 1 base; bases outside gene matches: 5. CDR1 LGHNA and CDR2 YNFKEQ come from the germline V gene. The CDR3 runs to 14 residues. CDR3 DNA: TGTGCCAGCACCCTACAGGGGGGGAACACTGAAGCTTTCTTT. This sequence encodes CASTLQGGNTEAFF.

The V and J genes are TRBV9 and TRBJ2-3; 11 positions agree with TRBD2. The J segment lost 0 bases and the V segment lost 0 bases, leaving 6 bases of the junction unmatched. The germline CDR1 and CDR2 sequences are SGDLS and YYNGEE. This CDR3 contains 18 residues. CDR3 in DNA: TGTGCCAGCAGCGTAGCCCTTAGCGGGGGGGAGAGCACAGATACGCAGTATTTT. Protein sequence: CASSVALSGGESTDTQYF.

The chain combines TRBV6-5 with TRBJ2-1; D is unresolved. Trimming took off 0 bases at V and 6 bases at J, with 6 bases between the two ends. The CDR3 loop spans 13 amino acids. Germline V gives CDR1 MNHEY, CDR2 SVGAGI. The CDR3 loop reads CASSYSKINEQFF. DNA of the CDR3: TGTGCCAGCAGTTACTCAAAGATCAATGAGCAGTTCTTC.